This T cell receptor (beta chain) came from a study of T cell clonotyping in hematopoietic cell transplantation. General observations from the study: Broader posttransplant TCR repertoire diversity was predicted by graft donor and pretransplant recipient Inverse Simpson Index values. After transplant, recipient diversity fell while pathologically expanded clonotypes grew through day 180. At the given depth, recipient repertoires were over 95% de novo clonotypes.

This CDR3 has 15 amino acids. V shed 5 bases, J shed 10 bases, and the junction held 9 bases outside the gene matches. CDR1 is MNHEY and CDR2 is SMNVEV in the germline V gene (reference sequence). About this clone itself: The antigen remains unidentified.

The repertoire was sequenced with immunoSEQ multiplex PCR; TCRdb's copy has only in-frame clones and lacks some. The data hold more than 25,000 clones, with 90% to 95% observed a single time. Samples: about 28 days before transplant, then days 30, 100 and 180 after. J is TRBJ1-4 and V is TRBV27, with 11 nucleotides matching TRBD1. The TCR comes from a female patient aged 50 to 65 who had an allogeneic stem cell transplant from a related donor, so the T cells may come from the graft donor. Some clones in this sample may be carry-over from other donors' samples. The material sequenced was PBMCs, taken 100 days after allogeneic stem cell transplant. CDR3 coding DNA: TGTGCCAGCAGTCATCAGGACAGGGGGCGTAGAAAACTGTTTTTT. This translates into CASSHQDRGRRKLFF.